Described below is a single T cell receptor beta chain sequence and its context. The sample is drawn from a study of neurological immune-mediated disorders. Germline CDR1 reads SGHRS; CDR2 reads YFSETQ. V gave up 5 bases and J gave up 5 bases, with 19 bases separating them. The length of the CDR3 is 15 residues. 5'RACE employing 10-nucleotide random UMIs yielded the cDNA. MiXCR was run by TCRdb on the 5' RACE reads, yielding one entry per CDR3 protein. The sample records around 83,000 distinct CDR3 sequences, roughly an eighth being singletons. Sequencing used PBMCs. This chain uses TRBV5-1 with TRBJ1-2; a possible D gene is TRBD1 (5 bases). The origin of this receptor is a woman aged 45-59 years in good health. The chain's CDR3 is CASSPGTSGRYGYTF. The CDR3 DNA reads TGCGCCAGCAGTCCCGGGACGTCGGGTCGGTATGGCTACACCTTC.